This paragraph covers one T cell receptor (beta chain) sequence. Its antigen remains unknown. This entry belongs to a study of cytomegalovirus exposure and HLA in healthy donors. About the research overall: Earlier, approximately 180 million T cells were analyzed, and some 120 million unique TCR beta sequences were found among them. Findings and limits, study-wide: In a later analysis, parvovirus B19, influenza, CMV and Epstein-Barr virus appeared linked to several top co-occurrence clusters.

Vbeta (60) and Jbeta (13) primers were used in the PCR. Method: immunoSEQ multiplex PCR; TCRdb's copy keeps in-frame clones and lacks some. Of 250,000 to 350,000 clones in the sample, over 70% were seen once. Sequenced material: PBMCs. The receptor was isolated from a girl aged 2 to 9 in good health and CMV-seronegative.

This CDR3 reads CASSGGERGGLINQFF. CDR3 coding DNA: TGTGCCAGCAGCGGGGGTGAGCGGGGGGGCCTGATAAACCAGTTCTTC. V gene TRBV7-9 combines with J gene TRBJ2-1; 10 positions agree with TRBD2. The CDR3 totals 16 residues. The V segment lost 5 bases and the J segment 13 bases; nucleotides outside the gene matches: 17. CDR1 and CDR2 (germline): SEHNR, FQNEAQ (reference sequence).